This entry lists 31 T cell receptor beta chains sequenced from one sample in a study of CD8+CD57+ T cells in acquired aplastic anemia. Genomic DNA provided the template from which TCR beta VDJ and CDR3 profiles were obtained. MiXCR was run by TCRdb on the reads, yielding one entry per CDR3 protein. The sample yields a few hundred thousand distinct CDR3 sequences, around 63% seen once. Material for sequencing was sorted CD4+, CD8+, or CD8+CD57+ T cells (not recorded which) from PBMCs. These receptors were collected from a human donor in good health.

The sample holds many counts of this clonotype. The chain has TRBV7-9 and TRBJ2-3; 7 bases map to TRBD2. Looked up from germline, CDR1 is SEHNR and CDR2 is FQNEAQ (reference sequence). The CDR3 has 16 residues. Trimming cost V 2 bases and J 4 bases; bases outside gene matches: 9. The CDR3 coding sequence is TGTGCCAGCAGCTTAAGGCCGGGACTAAGCGCAGATACGCAGTATTTT. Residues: CASSLRPGLSADTQYF.

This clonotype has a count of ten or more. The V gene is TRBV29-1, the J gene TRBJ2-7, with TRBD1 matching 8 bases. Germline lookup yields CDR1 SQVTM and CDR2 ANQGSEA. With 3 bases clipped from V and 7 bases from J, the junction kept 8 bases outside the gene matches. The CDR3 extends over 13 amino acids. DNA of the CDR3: TGCAGCGTTGACTGGCAGGGGGCGGGGGAGCAGTACTTC. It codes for CSVDWQGAGEQYF.

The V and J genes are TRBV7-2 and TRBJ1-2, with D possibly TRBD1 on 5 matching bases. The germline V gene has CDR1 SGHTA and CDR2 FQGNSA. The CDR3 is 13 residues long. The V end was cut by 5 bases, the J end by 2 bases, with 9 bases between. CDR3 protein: CASSRGRNYGYTF. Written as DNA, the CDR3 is TGTGCCAGCAGCCGGGGACGGAACTATGGCTACACCTTC.

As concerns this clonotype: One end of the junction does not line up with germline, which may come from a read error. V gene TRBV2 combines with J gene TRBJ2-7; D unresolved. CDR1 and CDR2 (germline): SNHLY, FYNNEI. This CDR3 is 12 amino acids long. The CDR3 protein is CASYAQPYEQYF. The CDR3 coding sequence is TGTGCCAGCTACGCTCAACCCTACGAACAGTACTTC.

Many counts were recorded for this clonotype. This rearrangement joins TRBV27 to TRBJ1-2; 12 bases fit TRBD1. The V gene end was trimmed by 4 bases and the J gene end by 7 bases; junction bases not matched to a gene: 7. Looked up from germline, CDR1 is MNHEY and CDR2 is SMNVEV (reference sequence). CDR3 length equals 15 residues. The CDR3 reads CASSSGQGAWRGYTF. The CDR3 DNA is TGTGCCAGCAGTTCGGGACAGGGGGCATGGCGTGGCTACACCTTC.

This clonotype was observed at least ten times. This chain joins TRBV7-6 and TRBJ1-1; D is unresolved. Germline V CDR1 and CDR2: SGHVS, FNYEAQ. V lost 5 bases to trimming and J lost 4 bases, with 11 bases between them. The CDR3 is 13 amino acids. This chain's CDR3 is CASSESGGTEAFF. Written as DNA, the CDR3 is TGTGCCAGCAGCGAGTCTGGTGGCACTGAAGCTTTCTTT.

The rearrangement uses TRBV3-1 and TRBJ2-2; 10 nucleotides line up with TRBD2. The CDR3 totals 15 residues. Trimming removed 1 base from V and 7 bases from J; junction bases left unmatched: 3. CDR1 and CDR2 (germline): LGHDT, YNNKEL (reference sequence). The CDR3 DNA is TGTGCCAGCAGCCAAGCCCTAGCGGGAGTCGGGGAGCTGTTTTTT. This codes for CASSQALAGVGELFF.

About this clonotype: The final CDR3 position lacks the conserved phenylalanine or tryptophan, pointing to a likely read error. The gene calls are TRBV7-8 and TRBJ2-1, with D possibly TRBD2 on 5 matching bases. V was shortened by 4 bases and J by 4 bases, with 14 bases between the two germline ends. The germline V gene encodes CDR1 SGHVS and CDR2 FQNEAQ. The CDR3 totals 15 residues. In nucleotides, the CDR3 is TGTGCCAGCAGCTCTTTCACCGGGATTTACAATGAGCAGTTCCTC. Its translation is CASSSFTGIYNEQFL.

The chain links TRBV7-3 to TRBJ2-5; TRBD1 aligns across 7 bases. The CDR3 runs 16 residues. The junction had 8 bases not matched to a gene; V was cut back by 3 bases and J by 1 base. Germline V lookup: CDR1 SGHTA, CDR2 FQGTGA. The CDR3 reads CASSFQGTDSQETQYF. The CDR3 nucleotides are TGTGCCAGCAGCTTCCAGGGGACAGACTCCCAAGAGACCCAGTACTTC.

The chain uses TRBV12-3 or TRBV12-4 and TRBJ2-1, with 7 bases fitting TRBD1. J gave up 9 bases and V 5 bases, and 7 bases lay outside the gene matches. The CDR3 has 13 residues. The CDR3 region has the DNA TGTGCCAGCAGTACAGGGGCCCTAAGTGAGCAGTTCTTC. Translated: CASSTGALSEQFF.

The CDR3 loop is CASRSGTNTEAFF. The CDR3 region has the DNA TGTGCCAGCAGGTCCGGGACGAACACTGAAGCTTTCTTT. This chain uses TRBV7-3 with TRBJ1-1, with D possibly being TRBD1 (5 bases). Germline assignment: CDR1 SGHTA and CDR2 FQGTGA. Between the trimmed V and J ends, which lost 6 bases and 1 base, there was a span of 9 bases. CDR3 length: 13 residues.

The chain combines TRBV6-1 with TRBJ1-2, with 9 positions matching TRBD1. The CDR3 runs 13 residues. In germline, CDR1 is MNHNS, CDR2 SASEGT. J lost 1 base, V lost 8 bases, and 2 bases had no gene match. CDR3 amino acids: CASPGQGNYGYTF. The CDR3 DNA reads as TGTGCCAGCCCGGGACAGGGTAACTATGGCTACACCTTC.

The CDR3 bases are TGCAGTGCTAGAGTTTTCCCTGAAGCTTTCTTT. This sequence encodes CSARVFPEAFF. The chain is built from TRBV20-1 and TRBJ1-1; D not certain. V shed 1 base and J shed 6 bases, with 6 bases lying between them. The CDR3 sequence is 11 residues long. Germline V gene sequence: CDR1 DFQATT, CDR2 SNEGSKA (reference sequence).

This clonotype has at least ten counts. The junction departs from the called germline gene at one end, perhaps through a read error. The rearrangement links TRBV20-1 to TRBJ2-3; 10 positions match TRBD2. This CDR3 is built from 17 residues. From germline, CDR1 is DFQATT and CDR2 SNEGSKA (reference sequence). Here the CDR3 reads CSTRDPPSGGYTDTQYF. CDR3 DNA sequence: TGCAGTACTAGAGATCCCCCTAGCGGGGGATACACAGATACGCAGTATTTT.

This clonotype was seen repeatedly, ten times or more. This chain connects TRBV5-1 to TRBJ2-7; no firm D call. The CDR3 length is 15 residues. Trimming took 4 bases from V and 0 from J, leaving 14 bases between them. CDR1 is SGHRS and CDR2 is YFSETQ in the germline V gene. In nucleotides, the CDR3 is TGCGCCAGCAGCCCCGTAGGAGAGAACTCCTACGAGCAGTACTTC. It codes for CASSPVGENSYEQYF. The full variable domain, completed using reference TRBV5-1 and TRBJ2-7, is KAGVTQTPRYLIKTRGQQVTLSCSPISGHRSVSWYQQTPGQGLQFLFEYFSETQRNKGNFPGRFSGRQFSNSRSEMNVSTLELGDSALYLCASSPVGENSYEQYFGPGTRLTVT.

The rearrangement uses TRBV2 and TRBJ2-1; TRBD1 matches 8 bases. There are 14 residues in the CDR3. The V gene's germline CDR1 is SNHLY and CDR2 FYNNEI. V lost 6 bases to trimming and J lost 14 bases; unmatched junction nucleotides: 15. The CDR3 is CASRESGQVWGEFF. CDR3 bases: TGTGCCAGCAGGGAATCGGGACAGGTGTGGGGAGAGTTCTTC.

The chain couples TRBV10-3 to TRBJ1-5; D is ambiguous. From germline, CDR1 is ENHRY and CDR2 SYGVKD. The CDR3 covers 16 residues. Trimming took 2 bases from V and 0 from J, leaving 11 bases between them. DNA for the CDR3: TGTGCCATCAGTGAGGGGCGGATTCATAGCAATCAGCCCCAGCATTTT. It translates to CAISEGRIHSNQPQHF.

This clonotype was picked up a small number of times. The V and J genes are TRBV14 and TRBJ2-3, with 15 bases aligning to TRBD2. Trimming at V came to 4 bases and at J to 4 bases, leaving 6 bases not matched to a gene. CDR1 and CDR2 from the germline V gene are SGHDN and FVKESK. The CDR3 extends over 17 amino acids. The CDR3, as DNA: TGTGCCAGCAGCCGAGGGACTAGCGGGAGGTCCGCAGATACGCAGTATTTT. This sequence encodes CASSRGTSGRSADTQYF.

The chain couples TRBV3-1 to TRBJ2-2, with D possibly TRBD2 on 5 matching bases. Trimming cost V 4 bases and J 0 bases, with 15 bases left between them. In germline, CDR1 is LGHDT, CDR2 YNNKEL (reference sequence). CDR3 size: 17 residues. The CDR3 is CASSRGSAPANTGELFF. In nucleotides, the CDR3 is TGTGCCAGCAGCCGGGGTAGCGCCCCAGCGAACACCGGGGAGCTGTTTTTT.

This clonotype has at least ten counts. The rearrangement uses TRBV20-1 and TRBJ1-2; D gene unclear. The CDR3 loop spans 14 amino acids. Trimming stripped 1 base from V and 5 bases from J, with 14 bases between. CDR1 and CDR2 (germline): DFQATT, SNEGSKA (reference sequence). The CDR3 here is CSARGGSDPYGYTF. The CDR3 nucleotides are TGCAGTGCTAGAGGAGGGTCAGATCCTTATGGCTACACCTTC.

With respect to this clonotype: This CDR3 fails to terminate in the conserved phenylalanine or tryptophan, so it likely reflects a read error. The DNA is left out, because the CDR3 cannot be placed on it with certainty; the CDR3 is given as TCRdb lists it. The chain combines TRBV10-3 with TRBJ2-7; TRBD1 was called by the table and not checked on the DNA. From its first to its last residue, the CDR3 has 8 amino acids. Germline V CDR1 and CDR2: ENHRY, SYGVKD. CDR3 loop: CATGTAAL.

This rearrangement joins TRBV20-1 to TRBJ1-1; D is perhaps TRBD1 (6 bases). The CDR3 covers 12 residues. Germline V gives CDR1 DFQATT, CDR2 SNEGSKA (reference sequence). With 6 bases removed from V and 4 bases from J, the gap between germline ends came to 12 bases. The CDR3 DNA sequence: TGCAGTGCCAAGGGGGAAGGCACTGAAGCTTTCTTT. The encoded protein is CSAKGEGTEAFF.

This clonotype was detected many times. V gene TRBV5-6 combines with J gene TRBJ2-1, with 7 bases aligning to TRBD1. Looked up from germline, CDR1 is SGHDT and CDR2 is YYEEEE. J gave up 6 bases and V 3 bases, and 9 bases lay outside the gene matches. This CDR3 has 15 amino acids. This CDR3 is CASSWETGMINEQFF. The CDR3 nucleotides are TGTGCCAGCAGCTGGGAGACAGGGATGATCAATGAGCAGTTCTTC. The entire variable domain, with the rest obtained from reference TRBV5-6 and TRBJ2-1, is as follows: DAGVTQSPTHLIKTRGQQVTLRCSPKSGHDTVSWYQQALGQGPQFIFQYYEEEERQRGNFPDRFSGHQFPNYSSELNVNALLLGDSALYLCASSWETGMINEQFFGPGTRLTVL.

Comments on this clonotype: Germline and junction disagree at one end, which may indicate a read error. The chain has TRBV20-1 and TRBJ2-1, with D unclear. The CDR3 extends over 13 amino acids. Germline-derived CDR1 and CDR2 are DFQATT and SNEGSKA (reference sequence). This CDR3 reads CSASTPFYNGQFF. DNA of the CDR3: TGCAGTGCTTCAACTCCTTTCTACAATGGGCAGTTCTTC.

The CDR3 nucleotides read TGTGCCAGCAGTTTGACAGGATTAAGACTGGGACTTGAAGCTTTCTTT. Its translation: CASSLTGLRLGLEAFF. The rearrangement uses TRBV12-3 or TRBV12-4 and TRBJ1-1, with a possible D match to TRBD1 (6 bases). The CDR3 spans 16 residues. The ends were cut back, 3 bases at V and 7 bases at J, with 21 bases in the middle.

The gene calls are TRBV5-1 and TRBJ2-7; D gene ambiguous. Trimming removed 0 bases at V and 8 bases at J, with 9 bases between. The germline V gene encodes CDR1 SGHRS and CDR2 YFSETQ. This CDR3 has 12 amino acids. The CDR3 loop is CASSLAGPKQYF. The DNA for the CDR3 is TGCGCCAGCAGCTTGGCGGGTCCGAAGCAGTACTTC.

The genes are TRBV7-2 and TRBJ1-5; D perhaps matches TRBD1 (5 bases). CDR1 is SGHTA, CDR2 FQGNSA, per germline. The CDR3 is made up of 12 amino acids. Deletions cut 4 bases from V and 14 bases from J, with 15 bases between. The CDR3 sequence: CASSSAGGYEHF. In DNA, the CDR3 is TGTGCCAGCAGCTCAGCGGGGGGGTACGAGCATTTT.

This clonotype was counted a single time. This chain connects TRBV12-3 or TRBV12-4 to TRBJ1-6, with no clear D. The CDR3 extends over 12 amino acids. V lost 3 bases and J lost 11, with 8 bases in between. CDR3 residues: CASSFGVTPLHF. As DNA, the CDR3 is TGTGCCAGCAGTTTTGGGGTAACACCCCTCCACTTT.

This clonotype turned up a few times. CDR3 sequence: CATSDSDRVVGYTF. The CDR3 DNA reads as TGTGCCACCAGTGATTCGGACAGGGTGGTCGGCTACACCTTC. This chain connects TRBV24-1 to TRBJ1-2; 8 bases fit TRBD1. CDR3 length: 14 residues. J lost 8 bases, V lost 2 bases, and 6 bases had no gene match. From germline, CDR1 is KGHDR and CDR2 SFDVKD.

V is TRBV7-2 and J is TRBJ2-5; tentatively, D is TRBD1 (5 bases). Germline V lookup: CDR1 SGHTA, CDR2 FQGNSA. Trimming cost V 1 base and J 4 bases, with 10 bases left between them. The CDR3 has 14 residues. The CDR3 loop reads CASSLEWQGETQYF. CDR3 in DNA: TGTGCCAGCAGCTTAGAGTGGCAGGGAGAGACCCAGTACTTC.

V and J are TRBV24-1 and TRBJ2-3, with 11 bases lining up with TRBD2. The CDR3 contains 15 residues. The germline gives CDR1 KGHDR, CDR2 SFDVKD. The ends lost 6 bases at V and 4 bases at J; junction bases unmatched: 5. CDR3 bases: TGTGCCACCAGTATTAGCGGGGGGGCGGCAGATACGCAGTATTTT. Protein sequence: CATSISGGAADTQYF.